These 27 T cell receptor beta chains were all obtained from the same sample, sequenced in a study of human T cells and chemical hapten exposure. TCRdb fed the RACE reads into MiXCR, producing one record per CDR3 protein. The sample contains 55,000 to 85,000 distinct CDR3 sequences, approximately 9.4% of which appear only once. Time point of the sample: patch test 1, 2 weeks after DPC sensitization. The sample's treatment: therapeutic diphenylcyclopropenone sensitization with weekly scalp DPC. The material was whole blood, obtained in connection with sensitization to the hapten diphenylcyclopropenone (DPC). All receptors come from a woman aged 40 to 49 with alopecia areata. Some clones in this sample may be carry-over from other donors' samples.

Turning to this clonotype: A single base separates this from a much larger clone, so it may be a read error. The CDR3 is CAVLTGGRYEQFF. The CDR3 DNA is TGCGCCGTTTTAACAGGGGGGCGCTATGAGCAGTTCTTC. The J gene is TRBJ2-1, the V gene TRBV29-1, with 8 bases identical to TRBD1. This CDR3 region has 13 residues. Germline lookup yields CDR1 SQVTM and CDR2 ANQGSEA.

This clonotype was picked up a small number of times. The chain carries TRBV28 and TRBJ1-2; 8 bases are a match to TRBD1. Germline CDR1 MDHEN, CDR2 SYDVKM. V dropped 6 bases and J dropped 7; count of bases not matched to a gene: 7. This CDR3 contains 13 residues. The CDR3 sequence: CASRLQGAGGYTF. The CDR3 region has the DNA TGTGCCAGCAGGCTTCAGGGGGCGGGTGGCTACACCTTC.

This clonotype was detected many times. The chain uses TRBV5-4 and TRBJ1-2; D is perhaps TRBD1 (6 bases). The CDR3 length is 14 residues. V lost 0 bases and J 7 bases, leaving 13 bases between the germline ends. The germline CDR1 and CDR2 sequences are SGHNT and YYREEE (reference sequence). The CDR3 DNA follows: TGTGCCAGCAGCTTGGTTGGGGGGCTCCGTGGCTACACCTTC. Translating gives CASSLVGGLRGYTF.

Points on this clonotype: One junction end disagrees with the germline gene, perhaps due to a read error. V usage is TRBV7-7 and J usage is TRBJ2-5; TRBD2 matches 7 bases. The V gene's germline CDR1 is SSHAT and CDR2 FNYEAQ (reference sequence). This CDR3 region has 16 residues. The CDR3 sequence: CASSLGPAGNQETQYF. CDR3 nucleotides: TGTGCTAGCAGCTTAGGCCCAGCGGGGAACCAAGAGACCCAGTACTTC. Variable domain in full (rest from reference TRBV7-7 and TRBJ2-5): GAGVSQSPRYKVTKRGQDVTLRCDPISSHATLYWYQQALGQGPEFLTYFNYEAQPDKSGLPSDRFSAERPEGSISTLTIQRTEQRDSAMYRCASSLGPAGNQETQYFGPGTRLLVL.

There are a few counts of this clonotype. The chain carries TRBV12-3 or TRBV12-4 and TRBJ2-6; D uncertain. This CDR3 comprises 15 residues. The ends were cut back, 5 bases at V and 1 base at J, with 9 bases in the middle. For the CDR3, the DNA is TGTGCCAGCAGTCCCGACAATTCTGGGGCCAACGTCCTGACTTTC. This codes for CASSPDNSGANVLTF.

In DNA, the CDR3 is TGTGCCAGCAGCCCTCTCTCTGGGGCCAACGTCCTGACTTTC. Amino acids: CASSPLSGANVLTF. The chain uses TRBV7-2 and TRBJ2-6, with D unclear. The CDR3 loop spans 14 amino acids. The germline gives CDR1 SGHTA, CDR2 FQGNSA. V lost 5 bases to trimming and J lost 0 bases, with 5 bases between them.

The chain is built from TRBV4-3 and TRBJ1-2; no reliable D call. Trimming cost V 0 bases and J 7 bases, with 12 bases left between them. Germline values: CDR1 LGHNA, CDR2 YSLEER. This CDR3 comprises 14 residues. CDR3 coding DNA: TGCGCCAGCAGCCAAGATTATAAGGGTCCTGGCTACACCTTC. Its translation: CASSQDYKGPGYTF.

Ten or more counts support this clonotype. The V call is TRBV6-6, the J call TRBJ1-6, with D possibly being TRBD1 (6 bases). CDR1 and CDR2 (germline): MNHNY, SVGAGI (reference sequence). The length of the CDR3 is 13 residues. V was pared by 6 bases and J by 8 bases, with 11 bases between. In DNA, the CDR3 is TGTGCCAGCAGCGGACAGCCCTATTCACCCCTCCACTTT. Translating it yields CASSGQPYSPLHF.

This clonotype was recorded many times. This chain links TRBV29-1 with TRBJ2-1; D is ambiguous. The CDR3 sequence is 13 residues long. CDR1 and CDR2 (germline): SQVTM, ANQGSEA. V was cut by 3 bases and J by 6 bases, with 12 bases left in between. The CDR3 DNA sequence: TGCAGCGTTGACCATCCCCTCACCAATGAGCAGTTCTTC. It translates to CSVDHPLTNEQFF.

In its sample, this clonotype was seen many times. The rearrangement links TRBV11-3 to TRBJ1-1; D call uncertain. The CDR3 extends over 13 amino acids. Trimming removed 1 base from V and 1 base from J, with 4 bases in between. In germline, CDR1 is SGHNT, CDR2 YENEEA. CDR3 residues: CASSLGANTEAFF. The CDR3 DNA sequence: TGTGCCAGCAGCTTAGGGGCGAACACTGAAGCTTTCTTT.

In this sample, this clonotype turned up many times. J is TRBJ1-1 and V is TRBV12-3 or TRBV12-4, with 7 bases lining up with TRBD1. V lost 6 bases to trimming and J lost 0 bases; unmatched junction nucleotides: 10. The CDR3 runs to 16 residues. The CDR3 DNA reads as TGTGCCAGCAGACCACCGACAGGGCGCTTGAACACTGAAGCTTTCTTT. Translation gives CASRPPTGRLNTEAFF.

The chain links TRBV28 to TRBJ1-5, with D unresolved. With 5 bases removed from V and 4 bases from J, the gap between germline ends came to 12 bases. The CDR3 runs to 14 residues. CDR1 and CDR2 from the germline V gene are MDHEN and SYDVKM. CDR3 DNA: TGTGCCAGCAGTCCGCTACAGCGAAATCAGCCCCAGCATTTT. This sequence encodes CASSPLQRNQPQHF.

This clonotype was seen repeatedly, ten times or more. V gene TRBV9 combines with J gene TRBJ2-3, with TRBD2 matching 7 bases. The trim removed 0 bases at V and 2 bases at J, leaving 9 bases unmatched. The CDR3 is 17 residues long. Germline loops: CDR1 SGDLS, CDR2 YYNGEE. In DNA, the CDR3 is TGTGCCAGCAGCGTAGATGGGGGGGGAACCTTCACAGATACGCAGTATTTT. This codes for CASSVDGGGTFTDTQYF.

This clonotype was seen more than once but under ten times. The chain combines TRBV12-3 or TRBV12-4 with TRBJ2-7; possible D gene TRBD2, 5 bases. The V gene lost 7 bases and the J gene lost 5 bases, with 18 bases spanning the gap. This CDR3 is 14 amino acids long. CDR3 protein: CASTLSTKRNEQYF. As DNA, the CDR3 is TGTGCCAGCACTCTTTCGACGAAGCGGAACGAGCAGTACTTC.

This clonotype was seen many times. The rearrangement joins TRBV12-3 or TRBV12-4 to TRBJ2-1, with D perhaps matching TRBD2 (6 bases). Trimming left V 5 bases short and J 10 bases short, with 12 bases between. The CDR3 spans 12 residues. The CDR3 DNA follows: TGTGCCAGCAGTGTTGCTGGGGGGGAGCAGTTCTTC. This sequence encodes CASSVAGGEQFF.

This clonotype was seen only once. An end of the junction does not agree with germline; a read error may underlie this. CDR3 coding DNA: TGTGCCAGCAGTTACTCGATTCGGGACCCTCAAGAGATCCAGTACTTC. This sequence encodes CASSYSIRDPQEIQYF. V is TRBV6-6 and J is TRBJ2-5, with D perhaps TRBD1 or TRBD2 (5 bases each). Per the germline V gene, CDR1 is MNHNY and CDR2 is SVGAGI (reference sequence). The CDR3 spans 16 residues.

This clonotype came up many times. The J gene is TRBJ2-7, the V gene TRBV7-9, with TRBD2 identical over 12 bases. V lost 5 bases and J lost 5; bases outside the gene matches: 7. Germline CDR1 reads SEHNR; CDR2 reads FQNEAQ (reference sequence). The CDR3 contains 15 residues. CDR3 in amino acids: CASSPRTSGDNEQYF. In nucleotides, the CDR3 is TGTGCCAGCAGCCCGAGGACTAGCGGGGATAACGAGCAGTACTTC.

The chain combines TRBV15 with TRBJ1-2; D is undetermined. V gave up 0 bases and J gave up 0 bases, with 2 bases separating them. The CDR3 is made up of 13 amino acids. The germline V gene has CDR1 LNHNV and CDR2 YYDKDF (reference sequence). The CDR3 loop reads CATSRDANYGYTF. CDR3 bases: TGTGCCACCAGCAGAGACGCTAACTATGGCTACACCTTC.

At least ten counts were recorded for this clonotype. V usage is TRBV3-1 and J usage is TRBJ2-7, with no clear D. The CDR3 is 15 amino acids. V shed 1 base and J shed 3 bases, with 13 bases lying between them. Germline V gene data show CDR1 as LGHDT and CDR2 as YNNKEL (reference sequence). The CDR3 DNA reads TGTGCCAGCAGCCAAGTATTGCACCGAGGCTACGAGCAGTACTTC. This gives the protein CASSQVLHRGYEQYF.

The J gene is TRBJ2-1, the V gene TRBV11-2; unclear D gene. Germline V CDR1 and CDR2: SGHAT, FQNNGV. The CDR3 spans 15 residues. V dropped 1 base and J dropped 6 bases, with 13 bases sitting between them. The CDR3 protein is CASSLGAEWGNEQFF. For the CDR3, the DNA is TGTGCCAGCAGCTTAGGGGCTGAGTGGGGCAATGAGCAGTTCTTC. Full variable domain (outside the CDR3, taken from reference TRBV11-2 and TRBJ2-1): EAGVAQSPRYKIIEKRQSVAFWCNPISGHATLYWYQQILGQGPKLLIQFQNNGVVDDSQLPKDRFSAERLKGVDSTLKIQPAKLEDSAVYLCASSLGAEWGNEQFFGPGTRLTVL.

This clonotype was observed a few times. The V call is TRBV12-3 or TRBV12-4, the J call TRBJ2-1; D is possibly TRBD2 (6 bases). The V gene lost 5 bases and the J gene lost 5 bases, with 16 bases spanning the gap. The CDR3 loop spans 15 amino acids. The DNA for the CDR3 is TGTGCCAGCAGTCCCCTCTCCGGGGGTAACAATGAGCAGTTCTTC. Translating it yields CASSPLSGGNNEQFF.

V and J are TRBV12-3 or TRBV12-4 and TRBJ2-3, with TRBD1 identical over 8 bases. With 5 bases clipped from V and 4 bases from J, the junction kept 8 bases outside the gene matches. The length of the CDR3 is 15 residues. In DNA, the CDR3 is TGTGCCAGCAGTCAGCGGACAGGGTACCCAGATACGCAGTATTTT. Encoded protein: CASSQRTGYPDTQYF.

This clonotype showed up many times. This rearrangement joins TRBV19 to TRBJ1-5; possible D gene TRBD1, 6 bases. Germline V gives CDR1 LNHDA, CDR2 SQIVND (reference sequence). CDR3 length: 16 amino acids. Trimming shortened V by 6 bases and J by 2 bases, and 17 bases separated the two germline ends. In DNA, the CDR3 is TGTGCCAGTAGCAAATCGACAGGAGAGGGCAATCAGCCCCAGCATTTT. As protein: CASSKSTGEGNQPQHF.

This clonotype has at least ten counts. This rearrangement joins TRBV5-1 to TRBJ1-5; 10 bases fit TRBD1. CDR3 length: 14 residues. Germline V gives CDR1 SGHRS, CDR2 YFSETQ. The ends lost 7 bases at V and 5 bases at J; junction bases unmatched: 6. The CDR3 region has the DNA TGCGCCAGCTCCCGGGACAGGGGCGATCAGCCCCAGCATTTT. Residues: CASSRDRGDQPQHF.

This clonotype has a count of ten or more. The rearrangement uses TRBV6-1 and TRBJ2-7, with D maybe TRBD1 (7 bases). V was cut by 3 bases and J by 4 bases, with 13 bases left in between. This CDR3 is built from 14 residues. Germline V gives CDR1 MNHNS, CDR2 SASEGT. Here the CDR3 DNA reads TGTGCCAGCAGTGAGGCGGGACAGATTTACGAGCAGTACTTC. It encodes CASSEAGQIYEQYF.

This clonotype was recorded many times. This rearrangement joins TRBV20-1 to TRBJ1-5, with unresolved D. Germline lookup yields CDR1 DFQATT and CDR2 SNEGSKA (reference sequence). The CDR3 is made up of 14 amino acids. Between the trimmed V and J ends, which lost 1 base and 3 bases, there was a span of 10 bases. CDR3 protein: CSARAGPFNQPQHF. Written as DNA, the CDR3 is TGCAGTGCTAGAGCCGGACCCTTCAATCAGCCCCAGCATTTT.

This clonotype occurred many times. CDR3 nucleotides: TGCGCCAGCAGCTTATCCACAGCGCAAGAGACCCAGTACTTC. Translating gives CASSLSTAQETQYF. V gene TRBV5-1 combines with J gene TRBJ2-5; D ambiguous. V was trimmed by 2 bases and J by 2 bases, leaving 10 bases between them. The CDR3 totals 14 residues. Germline assignment: CDR1 SGHRS and CDR2 YFSETQ.